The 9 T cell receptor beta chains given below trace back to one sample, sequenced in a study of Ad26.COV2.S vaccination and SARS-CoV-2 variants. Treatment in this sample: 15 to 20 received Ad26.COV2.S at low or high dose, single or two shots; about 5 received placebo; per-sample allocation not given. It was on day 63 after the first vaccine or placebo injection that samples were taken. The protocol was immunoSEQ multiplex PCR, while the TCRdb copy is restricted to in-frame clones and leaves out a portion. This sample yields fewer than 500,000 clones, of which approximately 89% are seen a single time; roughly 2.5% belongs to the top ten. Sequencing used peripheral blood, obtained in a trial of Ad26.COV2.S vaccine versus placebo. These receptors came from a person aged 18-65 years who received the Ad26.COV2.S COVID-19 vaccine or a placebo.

CDR3 nucleotide sequence: TGCGCCAGCAGCTGGACAGGGGGCGGAGGCTACACCTTC. This sequence encodes CASSWTGGGGYTF. The V and J genes are TRBV5-1 and TRBJ1-2; 11 bases map to TRBD1. Germline CDR1 is SGHRS and CDR2 is YFSETQ. The ends lost 3 bases at V and 8 bases at J; junction bases unmatched: 3. CDR3 length: 13 residues. The full variable domain, with the rest looked up from reference TRBV5-1 and TRBJ1-2, is KAGVTQTPRYLIKTRGQQVTLSCSPISGHRSVSWYQQTPGQGLQFLFEYFSETQRNKGNFPGRFSGRQFSNSRSEMNVSTLELGDSALYLCASSWTGGGGYTFGSGTRLTVV.

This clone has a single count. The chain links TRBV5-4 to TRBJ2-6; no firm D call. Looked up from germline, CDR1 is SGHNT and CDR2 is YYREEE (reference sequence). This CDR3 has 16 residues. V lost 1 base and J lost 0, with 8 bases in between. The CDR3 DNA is TGTGCCAGCAGCTTGAAGGCTGCCTCTGGGGCCAACGTCCTGACTTTC. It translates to CASSLKAASGANVLTF.

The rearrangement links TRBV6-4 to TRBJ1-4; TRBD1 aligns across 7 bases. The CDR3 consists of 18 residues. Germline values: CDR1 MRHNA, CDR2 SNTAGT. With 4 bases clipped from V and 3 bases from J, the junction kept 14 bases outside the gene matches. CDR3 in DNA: TGTGCCAGCAGTGGGGAGGGCAGGGGGTTGTTCTCTAATGAAAAACTGTTTTTT. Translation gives CASSGEGRGLFSNEKLFF.

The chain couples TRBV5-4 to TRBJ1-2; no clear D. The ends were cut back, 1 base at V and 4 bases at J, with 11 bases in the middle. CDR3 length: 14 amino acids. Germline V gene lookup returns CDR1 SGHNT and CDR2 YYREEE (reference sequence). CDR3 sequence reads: CASSLPVQPYGYTF. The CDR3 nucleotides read TGTGCCAGCAGCTTGCCGGTACAGCCCTATGGCTACACCTTC. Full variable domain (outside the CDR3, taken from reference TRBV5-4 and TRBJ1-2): ETGVTQSPTHLIKTRGQQVTLRCSSQSGHNTVSWYQQALGQGPQFIFQYYREEENGRGNFPPRFSGLQFPNYSSELNVNALELDDSALYLCASSLPVQPYGYTFGSGTRLTVV.

CDR3 protein: CASSLPPPIEQGNEQYF. DNA of the CDR3: TGTGCCAGCAGCTTACCCCCCCCTATCGAACAGGGGAACGAGCAGTACTTC. The chain uses TRBV7-3 and TRBJ2-7; 7 bases match TRBD1. The CDR3 contains 17 residues. V was clipped by 2 bases and J by 5 bases; unmatched bases: 15. Germline assignment: CDR1 SGHTA and CDR2 FQGTGA.

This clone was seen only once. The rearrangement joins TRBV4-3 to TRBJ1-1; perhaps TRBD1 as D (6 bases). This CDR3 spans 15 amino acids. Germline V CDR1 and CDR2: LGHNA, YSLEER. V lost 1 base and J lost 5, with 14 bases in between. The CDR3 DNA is TGCGCCAGCAGCCAAGTTTGGCAGGGGAAAACTGAAGCTTTCTTT. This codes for CASSQVWQGKTEAFF.

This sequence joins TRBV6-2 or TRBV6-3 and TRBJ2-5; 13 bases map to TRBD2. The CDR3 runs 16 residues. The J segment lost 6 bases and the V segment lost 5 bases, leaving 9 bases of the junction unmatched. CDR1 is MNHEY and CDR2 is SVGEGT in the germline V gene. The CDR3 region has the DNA TGTGCCAGCAGTGGAACCCAGGGACTAGCGGGACAGACCCAGTACTTC. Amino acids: CASSGTQGLAGQTQYF.

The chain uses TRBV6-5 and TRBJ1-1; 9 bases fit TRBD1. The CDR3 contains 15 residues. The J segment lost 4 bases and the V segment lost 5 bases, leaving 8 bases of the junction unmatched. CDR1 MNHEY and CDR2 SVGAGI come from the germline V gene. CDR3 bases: TGTGCCAGCAGTACCACGACAGGGGGAAGCACTGAAGCTTTCTTT. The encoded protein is CASSTTTGGSTEAFF.

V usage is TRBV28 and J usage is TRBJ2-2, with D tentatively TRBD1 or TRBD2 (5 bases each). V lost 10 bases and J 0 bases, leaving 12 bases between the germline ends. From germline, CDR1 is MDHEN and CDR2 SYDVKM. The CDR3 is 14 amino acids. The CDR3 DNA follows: TGTGCCATCCCCTCGGGACCGAACACCGGGGAGCTGTTTTTT. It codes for CAIPSGPNTGELFF. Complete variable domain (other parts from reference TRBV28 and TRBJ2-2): DVKVTQSSRYLVKRTGEKVFLECVQDMDHENMFWYRQDPGLGLRLIYFSYDVKMKEKGDIPEGYSVSREKKERFSLILESASTNQTSMYLCAIPSGPNTGELFFGEGSRLTVL.